This is a list of T cell receptor beta chains from one sample in a study of shared clonotypes between healthy human individuals. Profiling relied on immunoSEQ multiplex PCR, and the TCRdb table lists in-frame clones only, not all of them. The data hold approximately 2,000,000 clones, with roughly 90% observed a single time. Sequences were obtained from naive CD4+ T cells from PBMCs. These TCRs come from a man in his late teens or twenties in good health. Some clones in this sample may be carry-over from other donors' samples. CDR3s include the opening cysteine and the closing phenylalanine or tryptophan. Each record gives: D gene, clone size, V gene, J gene, CDR3 DNA, CDR3 protein. D genes are given only for firm matches. The size of a clone is reported for some rows only, either as once, few or many, or as a class for expanded clones.

NA	few	TRBV6-4	TRBJ1-1	TGTGCCAGCAGTGGGAACACGAACACTGAAGCTTTCTTT	CASSGNTNTEAFF
NA	NA	TRBV28	TRBJ1-2	TGTGCCAGCAGTTTCCGATTGGGCTACACCTTC	CASSFRLGYTF
NA	NA	TRBV7-6	TRBJ1-2	TGTGCCAGCAGCGAGGGGGGGGCGGCTGGCTACACCTTC	CASSEGGAAGYTF
NA	NA	TRBV28	TRBJ2-5	TGTGCCAGCAGTTTATTAGGTGGGGGGATGGGTGGAGAGACCCAGTACTTC	CASSLLGGGMGGETQYF
TRBD1	NA	TRBV28	TRBJ2-5	TGTGCCAGCAGTAGGGGGCTCTACGCACAGGGTTTTAGGGAGACCCAGTACTTC	CASSRGLYAQGFRETQYF
NA	NA	TRBV27	TRBJ2-7	TGTGCCAGCACCGGCGGGCCTCGGACAGCCAGGGAGCAGTACTTC	CASTGGPRTAREQYF
NA	NA	TRBV2	TRBJ2-7	TGTGCCAGCAGAGACCTCCTACGGGGGCAGTACTTC	CASRDLLRGQYF
NA	NA	TRBV28	TRBJ2-7	TGTGCCAGCAGCCGCCTCGGCGGCTACGAGCAGTACTTC	CASSRLGGYEQYF
TRBD1	NA	TRBV29-1	TRBJ2-7	TGCAGCGTTGGTCGGGACAGGATATCCTACGAGCAGTACTTC	CSVGRDRISYEQYF
NA	NA	TRBV6-5	TRBJ2-7	TGTGCCAGCAGCTCGACATTGAACGAGCAGTACTTC	CASSSTLNEQYF
NA	NA	TRBV5-1	TRBJ1-1	TGCGCCAGCAGCTTGCTAGGGGCCCAGAACACTGAAGCTTTCTTT	CASSLLGAQNTEAFF
NA	once	TRBV5-1	TRBJ1-1	TGCGCCAGCAGCGCCCACAGGGAAGGAACTGAAGCTTTCTTT	CASSAHREGTEAFF
TRBD2	NA	TRBV2	TRBJ2-2	TGTGCCAGCAGTGAACCGACTAGCGGGAGGGCCACCGGGGAGCTGTTTTTT	CASSEPTSGRATGELFF
NA	NA	TRBV19	TRBJ2-6	TGTGCCAGTAGTCCGAGGGCACCTGGGGCCAACGTCCTGACTTTC	CASSPRAPGANVLTF
NA	NA	TRBV13	TRBJ2-2	TGTGCCAGCAGCTTTGGAGGGGGCACCGGGGAGCTGTTTTTT	CASSFGGGTGELFF
NA	NA	TRBV6-1	TRBJ1-5	TGTGCCAGCACCCCGGATAGGGGTATCAATCAGCCCCAGCATTTT	CASTPDRGINQPQHF
NA	NA	TRBV7-2	TRBJ2-5	TGTGCCAGCAGCCCGGGGGCTAGATATGAGACCCAGTACTTC	CASSPGARYETQYF